The 10 T cell receptor beta chains presented below share a single source sample, sequenced in a study of T cells in Graves' hyperthyroidism and ophthalmopathy. Researchers took RNA transcripts and amplified the TCR beta CDR3 regions from them. First-round RT-PCR of the TCR CDR3 relied on the HTBI primer set. TCRdb itself ran the multiplex PCR reads through MiXCR, one entry per CDR3 protein. The sample yields about 640,000 distinct CDR3 sequences, around 20% seen once. Sequencing was performed on blood. The source is a man aged 25-45 years with Graves' ophthalmopathy.

This clonotype was recorded at least ten times. The rearrangement links TRBV7-2 to TRBJ2-3; 8 nucleotides agree with TRBD1. CDR3 length: 15 residues. Trimming took 3 bases from V and 5 from J; bases not matched to a gene: 7. CDR1 SGHTA and CDR2 FQGNSA come from the germline V gene. CDR3 sequence (DNA): TGTGCCAGCAGCTTTGGTCCAGGGGGCGAAGATACGCAGTATTTT. This encodes CASSFGPGGEDTQYF.

CDR3 residues: CSARDLTESSYNSPLHF. Written as DNA, the CDR3 is TGCAGTGCTAGAGATCTTACAGAGAGCTCCTATAATTCACCCCTCCACTTT. The chain couples TRBV20-1 to TRBJ1-6; D is uncertain. This CDR3 is 17 amino acids long. Trimming took 0 bases from V and 0 from J, leaving 12 bases between them. Germline V CDR1 and CDR2: DFQATT, SNEGSKA (reference sequence).

This sequence joins TRBV7-9 and TRBJ1-1, with 7 bases that match TRBD1. Germline trimming cut 1 base from V and 14 bases from J; bases unmatched to any gene: 10. The V gene's germline CDR1 is SEHNR and CDR2 FQNEAQ (reference sequence). This CDR3 spans 13 amino acids. As DNA, the CDR3 is TGTGCCAGCAGCTTAGGAGGGGGCAGGGGGATCTTCTTT. This codes for CASSLGGGRGIFF. Full variable domain (outside the CDR3, taken from reference TRBV7-9 and TRBJ1-1): DTGVSQNPRHKITKRGQNVTFRCDPISEHNRLYWYRQTLGQGPEFLTYFQNEAQLEKSRLLSDRFSAERPKGSFSTLEIQRTEQGDSAMYLCASSLGGGRGIFFGQGTRLTVV.

This clonotype turned up a few times. The rearrangement uses TRBV11-3 and TRBJ2-3, with 11 bases matching TRBD2. Losses at the gene ends were 5 bases for V and 5 bases for J; bases not matched to a gene: 6. Germline CDR1 is SGHNT and CDR2 is YENEEA. The CDR3 loop spans 15 amino acids. CDR3 amino acids: CASSPTSGSGDTQYF. The CDR3, as DNA: TGTGCCAGCAGCCCAACTAGCGGGAGTGGAGATACGCAGTATTTT.

As for this clonotype: Germline is not matched at one junction end, which may reflect a read error. This chain uses TRBV12-3 or TRBV12-4 with TRBJ2-7; 10 nucleotides align to TRBD2. The CDR3 has 14 residues. The CDR3 reads CASSLAGANYEQYF. CDR3 bases: TGTGCCAGCAGTCTAGCGGGAGCGAACTACGAGCAGTACTTC.

In regard to this clonotype: Just one base apart from a much larger clone, this may be a read error. The rearrangement joins TRBV28 to TRBJ2-1, with D perhaps given as TRBD1 or TRBD2 (6 bases each). V lost 3 bases to trimming and J lost 7 bases, with 13 bases between them. Germline V gene sequence: CDR1 MDHEN, CDR2 SYDVKM. CDR3 length equals 14 residues. The CDR3 bases are TGTGCCAGCAGTTTCGGGATAGGGGGGAATGAGCAGTTCTTC. Amino acids: CASSFGIGGNEQFF.

V is TRBV29-1 and J is TRBJ2-2, with 13 bases matching TRBD2. This CDR3 is 18 amino acids long. J lost 5 bases, V lost 0 bases, and 9 bases had no gene match. CDR1 and CDR2 (germline): SQVTM, ANQGSEA. The CDR3 DNA is TGCAGCGTTGAAGATCACCATCGGACTAGCGGGAGAACCGGGGAGCTGTTTTTT. Translating gives CSVEDHHRTSGRTGELFF.

V usage is TRBV20-1 and J usage is TRBJ2-6; D is undetermined. Per germline, CDR1 DFQATT and CDR2 SNEGSKA (reference sequence). V dropped 6 bases and J dropped 4 bases, with 16 bases sitting between them. This CDR3 is 15 amino acids long. CDR3 sequence: CSARLGADGANVLTF. The CDR3 bases are TGCAGTGCCCGATTAGGTGCGGACGGGGCCAACGTCCTGACTTTC.

The chain recombines TRBV5-4 with TRBJ2-7; 10 bases align to TRBD2. Germline V lookup: CDR1 SGHNT, CDR2 YYREEE (reference sequence). J gave up 6 bases and V 0 bases, and 9 bases lay outside the gene matches. This CDR3 has 16 amino acids. The CDR3 sequence: CASSLVPLAGVSEQYF. Written as DNA, the CDR3 is TGTGCCAGCAGCTTGGTCCCGCTAGCGGGAGTCAGCGAGCAGTACTTC.

This clonotype was seen only a few times. The chain carries TRBV30 and TRBJ1-1, with 7 nucleotides matching TRBD1. The V and J ends lost 4 bases and 3 bases, in that order; junction bases with no gene match: 8. CDR3 length equals 14 residues. Germline-derived CDR1 and CDR2 are GTSNPN and SVGIG (reference sequence). The CDR3: CAWKPGTVDTEAFF. CDR3 DNA sequence: TGTGCCTGGAAACCAGGGACAGTGGACACTGAAGCTTTCTTT.